The clone carrying this TCR beta chain was observed a single time. The antigen remains undetermined. This specimen comes from a study of OX40 agonist ivuxolimab in advanced cancers. Study-level information: Earlier treatment with anti-PD-1, anti-PD-L1 or anti-CTLA-4 was permitted, and over 35% had received some. Findings and limits, study-wide: More expanded clones were found, on average, in CD8+ than in CD4+ T cells.

Data came from immunoSEQ multiplex PCR; TCRdb stores just in-frame clones and leaves some out. The table records fewer than 55,000 clones, around 87% of them present only once. Germline loops: CDR1 SEHNR, CDR2 FQNEAQ (reference sequence). CDR3 length: 19 amino acids. V trimming: 4 bases; J trimming: 2 bases; junction bases outside the gene matches: 17. The chain recombines TRBV7-9 with TRBJ2-3, with 8 bases matching TRBD2. The clonotype comes from an adult with an advanced solid tumor such as melanoma, head and neck, liver or kidney cancer. Sample: CD4+ or CD8+ T cells sorted from blood, taken in a trial of the OX40 agonist ivuxolimab. CDR3 DNA: TGTGCCAGCAGCTCCCCCGGGAGCGGGGGTAACACTATCACAGATACGCAGTATTTT. Protein product: CASSSPGSGGNTITDTQYF.